The entry below gives a single T cell receptor (beta chain) sequence along with its context. The data stem from a study of blood T cell repertoires in COVID-19. Profiled with immunoSEQ multiplex PCR; TCRdb holds only in-frame clones, not every one. Of approximately 150,000 clones in the sample, 79% were seen once. This CDR3 comprises 16 residues. Germline CDR1 is SGHRS and CDR2 is YFSETQ. The germline V and J ends were trimmed by 4 bases and 3 bases, with 17 bases remaining between them. The sequence came from a woman aged 65 to 85 in a cohort exposed to, infected with or recovered from COVID-19 (not recorded which). Material: PBMCs or T cells enriched from blood (not recorded which). The chain recombines TRBV5-1 with TRBJ2-1; D unclear. For the CDR3, the DNA is TGCGCCAGCAGCCTCCGCGCTAGTGTGGGCTACAATGAGCAGTTCTTC. This sequence encodes CASSLRASVGYNEQFF.